The 21 T cell receptor beta chains below were found in one sample sequenced in a study of cytomegalovirus exposure and HLA in healthy donors. PCR amplification relied on 60 Vbeta primers (plus 13 Jbeta primers). TCRdb's table, derived via immunoSEQ multiplex PCR, lists solely in-frame clones and lacks some. Of roughly 110,000 clones listed, around 82% are singletons. The sample consisted of PBMCs. Every receptor here comes from a man in his fifties in good health and CMV-seronegative.

The chain uses TRBV7-7 and TRBJ2-3; 9 bases agree with TRBD2. The CDR3 totals 14 residues. Germline assignment: CDR1 SSHAT and CDR2 FNYEAQ (reference sequence). The J segment lost 4 bases and the V segment lost 5 bases, leaving 4 bases of the junction unmatched. CDR3 sequence reads: CASSLSGGADTQYF. DNA for the CDR3: TGTGCCAGCAGCCTTAGCGGGGGCGCAGATACGCAGTATTTT.

The chain links TRBV27 to TRBJ1-5; 10 nucleotides align to TRBD1. The CDR3 runs to 14 residues. Trimming at V came to 6 bases and at J to 6 bases, leaving 5 bases not matched to a gene. CDR1 is MNHEY, CDR2 SMNVEV, per germline (reference sequence). The CDR3 nucleotides read TGTGCCAGCAGGGGACAGGGGACGGGTCAGCCCCAGCATTTT. This translates into CASRGQGTGQPQHF.

The V gene is TRBV10-3, the J gene TRBJ1-2; D is undetermined. The germline gives CDR1 ENHRY, CDR2 SYGVKD. V dropped 7 bases and J dropped 2 bases, with 17 bases sitting between them. The CDR3 totals 15 residues. The CDR3 protein is CAINEMETRNYGYTF. The CDR3, as DNA: TGTGCCATCAACGAAATGGAGACCCGAAACTATGGCTACACCTTC.

In this sample, this clone turned up a few times. This chain links TRBV4-2 with TRBJ2-1; 12 nucleotides align to TRBD2. V shed 2 bases and J 7 bases; nucleotides not matched to a gene: 15. The germline gives CDR1 LGHNA, CDR2 YNFKEQ. The CDR3 runs 19 residues. For the CDR3, the DNA is TGTGCCAGCAGCCAATGGCCGGCTAGCGGGGGGGCCATCCGAAATGAGCAGTTCTTC. Its translation: CASSQWPASGGAIRNEQFF.

The chain joins TRBV7-9 to TRBJ1-1; D remains ambiguous. The ends were cut back, 5 bases at V and 2 bases at J, with 12 bases in the middle. The CDR3 sequence is 14 residues long. CDR1 and CDR2 (germline): SEHNR, FQNEAQ (reference sequence). The CDR3 reads CASSPTRSNTEAFF. In nucleotides, the CDR3 is TGTGCCAGCAGCCCCACCCGGAGTAACACTGAAGCTTTCTTT.

The CDR3 nucleotides are TGTGCCAGCAGCGTGATGGACAGCCAAGGCTCCCCGGGCACCATATATTTT. It is translated as CASSVMDSQGSPGTIYF. The chain couples TRBV9 to TRBJ1-3, with D maybe TRBD1 (6 bases). Germline lookup yields CDR1 SGDLS and CDR2 YYNGEE. The CDR3 is made up of 17 amino acids. Trimming left V 2 bases short and J 9 bases short, with 24 bases between. Combining the CDR3 with reference TRBV9 and TRBJ1-3 gives the whole variable domain DSGVTQTPKHLITATGQRVTLRCSPRSGDLSVYWYQQSLDQGLQFLIQYYNGEERAKGNILERFSAQQFPDLHSELNLSSLELGDSALYFCASSVMDSQGSPGTIYFGEGSWLTVV.

The chain recombines TRBV9 with TRBJ2-2; D gene ambiguous. Between the trimmed V and J ends, which lost 3 bases and 4 bases, there was a span of 13 bases. The CDR3 sequence is 15 residues long. Germline V gives CDR1 SGDLS, CDR2 YYNGEE. The CDR3 loop is CASSGPLGGTGELFF. Written as DNA, the CDR3 is TGTGCCAGCAGCGGTCCCTTAGGCGGCACCGGGGAGCTGTTTTTT.

This clone showed up just once. V usage is TRBV6-5 and J usage is TRBJ2-5, with 8 bases identical to TRBD1. The trim removed 2 bases at V and 5 bases at J, leaving 4 bases unmatched. The length of the CDR3 is 14 residues. The germline CDR1 and CDR2 sequences are MNHEY and SVGAGI. CDR3 in amino acids: CASSYQGAGETQYF. The CDR3 coding sequence is TGTGCCAGCAGTTACCAGGGGGCGGGGGAGACCCAGTACTTC.

The J gene is TRBJ1-2, the V gene TRBV19, with D possibly being TRBD1 (6 bases). CDR1 LNHDA and CDR2 SQIVND come from the germline V gene (reference sequence). Trimming cost V 7 bases and J 4 bases, with 19 bases left between them. The CDR3 extends over 15 amino acids. The CDR3 nucleotides read TGTGCCAGTATCCCATTTCATACAGGGAGCTATGGCTACACCTTC. Its protein is CASIPFHTGSYGYTF.

This chain connects TRBV6-6 to TRBJ2-2; 10 bases match TRBD1. The CDR3 length is 13 residues. V was pared by 10 bases and J by 8 bases, with 7 bases of the junction left unmatched. CDR1 and CDR2 (germline): MNHNY, SVGAGI (reference sequence). The CDR3, as DNA: TGTGCCACCTCGACAGGGGGCGGTGGGGAGCTGTTTTTT. Translated: CATSTGGGGELFF.

The chain couples TRBV19 to TRBJ2-7, with D maybe TRBD2 (5 bases). Trimming shortened V by 4 bases and J by 1 base, and 20 bases separated the two germline ends. CDR1 is LNHDA, CDR2 SQIVND, per germline (reference sequence). This CDR3 is built from 17 residues. The CDR3 nucleotides are TGTGCCAGTAGTAGAACACCCTCGCCCCGCGGGTCCTACGAGCAGTACTTC. Protein: CASSRTPSPRGSYEQYF.

In the case of this clone: The junction differs from germline at one of its ends, possibly a read error. This chain joins TRBV7-9 and TRBJ1-6, with D unclear. Germline CDR1 and CDR2: SEHNR and FQNEAQ (reference sequence). This CDR3 comprises 12 residues. CDR3 in DNA: TGTTCCAGCAGCTTGGCGGGTTCACCCCTCCACTTT. This gives the protein CSSSLAGSPLHF.

The V and J genes are TRBV27 and TRBJ2-7; TRBD1 might be the D (5 bases). The CDR3 has 15 residues. Trimming stripped 4 bases from V and 2 bases from J, with 15 bases between. The germline V gene has CDR1 MNHEY and CDR2 SMNVEV (reference sequence). The CDR3 protein is CASSSPGHLPYEQYF. CDR3 DNA: TGTGCCAGCAGTTCCCCCGGACACCTCCCCTACGAGCAGTACTTC.

The rearrangement links TRBV6-6 to TRBJ2-7, with 7 bases fitting TRBD1. In germline, CDR1 is MNHNY, CDR2 SVGAGI (reference sequence). The CDR3 spans 13 residues. V was clipped by 5 bases and J by 2 bases; unmatched bases: 3. CDR3 amino acids: CASSRQGPYEQYF. DNA of the CDR3: TGTGCCAGCAGTCGACAGGGCCCCTACGAGCAGTACTTC.

This clone showed up just once. This chain joins TRBV28 and TRBJ2-2, with D perhaps matching TRBD1 (6 bases). The CDR3 is 19 residues long. Germline assignment: CDR1 MDHEN and CDR2 SYDVKM. V lost 3 bases to trimming and J lost 2 bases, with 22 bases between them. CDR3 loop: CASSFLLPGAGANTGELFF. CDR3 coding DNA: TGTGCCAGCAGTTTTCTCCTCCCTGGGGCAGGGGCTAACACCGGGGAGCTGTTTTTT.

The V gene is TRBV5-4, the J gene TRBJ2-3, with unresolved D. The CDR3 is 13 residues long. Deletions cut 0 bases from V and 4 bases from J, with 6 bases between. Per germline, CDR1 SGHNT and CDR2 YYREEE (reference sequence). The CDR3 sequence is CASSLDSADTQYF. The CDR3 DNA sequence: TGTGCCAGCAGCTTGGATTCGGCAGATACGCAGTATTTT.

This clone was seen a single time. J is TRBJ2-5 and V is TRBV4-1; TRBD1 aligns across 12 bases. The germline gives CDR1 MGHRA, CDR2 YSYEKL. The J segment lost 7 bases and the V segment lost 0 bases, leaving 12 bases of the junction unmatched. CDR3 size: 18 residues. CDR3 nucleotides: TGCGCCAGCAGCCAAGAGTTCGAGGGGACAGGGGGCTCCAGGACCCAGTACTTC. It yields the protein CASSQEFEGTGGSRTQYF.

This chain joins TRBV30 and TRBJ1-2, with 7 nucleotides matching TRBD1. Germline V gene data show CDR1 as GTSNPN and CDR2 as SVGIG (reference sequence). V lost 4 bases and J lost 4; bases outside the gene matches: 6. This CDR3 is built from 13 residues. CDR3 amino acids: CAWTEQGFYGYTF. The DNA for the CDR3 is TGTGCCTGGACGGAACAGGGGTTCTATGGCTACACCTTC.

The chain is built from TRBV9 and TRBJ2-2; D perhaps matches TRBD2 (5 bases). Trimming cost V 4 bases and J 6 bases, with 10 bases left between them. Per the germline V gene, CDR1 is SGDLS and CDR2 is YYNGEE. The CDR3 sequence is 13 residues long. The CDR3 region has the DNA TGTGCCAGCAGCTCCGAGGGAGCCGGGGAGCTGTTTTTT. Residues: CASSSEGAGELFF.

This clone appeared once. The chain is built from TRBV7-2 and TRBJ1-2; possibly TRBD1 for D (6 bases). There are 15 residues in the CDR3. V gave up 5 bases and J gave up 3 bases, with 16 bases separating them. Germline-derived CDR1 and CDR2 are SGHTA and FQGNSA. CDR3 protein: CASSPRSGDYYGYTF. DNA of the CDR3: TGTGCCAGCAGCCCTCGGTCAGGGGATTACTATGGCTACACCTTC.

The chain carries TRBV7-2 and TRBJ1-2, with 7 bases fitting TRBD1. CDR1 SGHTA and CDR2 FQGNSA come from the germline V gene. This CDR3 is 14 amino acids long. The trim removed 1 base at V and 2 bases at J, leaving 1 base unmatched. CDR3 sequence reads: CASSLGQGNYGYTF. The CDR3 DNA reads as TGTGCCAGCAGCTTAGGACAGGGCAACTATGGCTACACCTTC.